A selection of T cell receptor beta chains follows, all from one sample in a study of control samples from healthy donors and cancer patients. Using immunoSEQ multiplex PCR, the repertoire was profiled, and TCRdb retains in-frame clones only, with some absent. This sample contains fewer than 200,000 clones. The sequenced material came from blood. All receptors come from a woman aged 25 to 45 in good health. Each CDR3 is given with its conserved first and last residue. D genes are given only for firm matches.

d_call j_call v_call cdr3_aa cdr3_nt
TRBD1 TRBJ2-5 TRBV10-2 CASSESGTAETQYF TGCGCCAGCAGTGAGTCTGGGACAGCGGAGACCCAGTACTTC
TRBD1 TRBJ2-7 TRBV6-5 CASSYSGTDNEQYF TGTGCCAGCAGTTACTCAGGGACAGATAACGAGCAGTACTTC
TRBD2 TRBJ2-7 TRBV6-4 CASSDSSGGSYEQYF TGTGCCAGCAGTGACTCTAGCGGGGGCTCCTACGAGCAGTACTTC
TRBD1 TRBJ1-2 TRBV7-2 CASSLDRGGYTF TGTGCCAGCAGCTTAGACAGGGGAGGCTACACCTTC
TRBD1 TRBJ1-6 TRBV4-2 CASSHDRDSQNSPLHF TGTGCCAGCAGCCATGACCGGGACAGCCAAAATTCACCCCTCCACTTT
TRBD1 TRBJ2-7 TRBV9 CASSGRDRVWEQYF TGTGCCAGCAGCGGACGGGACAGGGTTTGGGAGCAGTACTTC
NA TRBJ2-1 TRBV13 CASSPGDEQFF TGTGCCAGCAGCCCCGGCGATGAGCAGTTCTTC
TRBD1 TRBJ1-3 TRBV18 CASSLVTTGVRNTIYF TGTGCCAGCTCACTTGTAACGACAGGGGTCCGAAACACCATATATTTT
TRBD1 TRBJ2-3 TRBV19 CASSVGQGQRGTQYF TGTGCCAGTAGTGTCGGACAGGGGCAGAGGGGTACGCAGTATTTT
NA TRBJ2-2 TRBV5-1 CASSFSSSNTGELFF TGCGCCAGCAGCTTCTCATCGTCGAACACCGGGGAGCTGTTTTTT
NA TRBJ1-2 TRBV28 CASSSLRTGQGYTF TGTGCCAGCTCCTCCCTTAGGACTGGGCAAGGCTACACCTTC
NA TRBJ1-6 TRBV5-5 CASSLGPTPGRSPLHF TGTGCCAGCAGCTTGGGCCCAACTCCAGGCAGGTCACCCCTCCACTTT
NA TRBJ2-4 TRBV28 CASSLDGHDHQYF TGTGCCAGCAGTTTAGACGGACACGACCATCAGTACTTC
NA TRBJ1-4 TRBV6-6 CASGLANEKLFF TGTGCCAGCGGTTTAGCTAATGAAAAACTGTTTTTT
TRBD1 TRBJ1-2 TRBV9 CASSVDRDSYGYTF TGTGCCAGCAGTGTCGACAGGGATTCCTATGGCTACACCTTC
TRBD2 TRBJ2-7 TRBV6-5 CASSPGTSGGEQYF TGTGCCAGCAGTCCCGGGACTAGCGGGGGTGAGCAGTACTTC
TRBD2 TRBJ2-2 TRBV11-3 CATSGATGELFF TGTGCCACCAGCGGGGCTACCGGGGAGCTGTTTTTT
NA TRBJ1-1 TRBV29-1 CSVGRNTEAFF TGCAGCGTCGGCAGAAACACTGAAGCTTTCTTT
NA TRBJ1-2 TRBV4-1 CASSSLNEFLSRHGYTF TGCGCCAGCAGCTCTCTGAACGAGTTTTTATCGCGCCATGGCTACACCTTC
TRBD1 TRBJ1-2 TRBV7-3 CASSSNRGHGYTF TGTGCCAGCAGCTCCAACAGGGGGCACGGCTACACCTTC
NA TRBJ1-2 TRBV6-5 CASGGHGYTF TGTGCCAGCGGAGGGCATGGCTACACCTTC
NA TRBJ1-2 TRBV30 CAWSRQSNYGYTF TGTGCCTGGAGTCGGCAGAGTAACTATGGCTACACCTTC
NA TRBJ2-3 TRBV5-6 CASSLDRADTQYF TGTGCCAGCAGCTTGGACAGGGCAGATACGCAGTATTTT